The 18 T cell receptor beta chains presented below share a single source sample, sequenced in a study of T cells after yellow fever vaccination. In TCRdb, the 5' RACE reads were re-called with MiXCR into one record per CDR3 protein. The table has some 52,000 distinct CDR3 sequences, about 6.6% seen once. This specimen was CD8+ T cells not binding an NS4B(214-222) dextramer, sorted from PBMCs, taken roughly 47 days after the first yellow fever vaccination. The receptor set was obtained from a man between 18 and 35 years old who received the YFV17D yellow fever vaccine.

The table lists this clonotype with many counts. The DNA of the CDR3 is TGCGCCAGCAGCCAAGATACCGGACTGGTATACTATGGCTACACCTTC. Amino acid sequence: CASSQDTGLVYYGYTF. The J gene is TRBJ1-2, the V gene TRBV4-1, with D unclear. The germline V gene encodes CDR1 MGHRA and CDR2 YSYEKL. The V gene lost 0 bases and the J gene lost 3 bases, with 14 bases spanning the gap. This CDR3 spans 16 amino acids.

This clonotype was recorded a few times. V is TRBV27 and J is TRBJ1-5; 8 nucleotides agree with TRBD1. This CDR3 is 15 amino acids long. Trimming took 4 bases from V and 2 from J; bases not matched to a gene: 4. Germline V CDR1 and CDR2: MNHEY, SMNVEV (reference sequence). In DNA, the CDR3 is TGTGCCAGCAGTTCGACAGGGGTCGGCAATCAGCCCCAGCATTTT. Translated: CASSSTGVGNQPQHF.

This clonotype was picked up a small number of times. This rearrangement joins TRBV6-5 to TRBJ2-1; D is unresolved. Germline CDR1 MNHEY, CDR2 SVGAGI. The CDR3 runs to 11 residues. V was clipped by 7 bases and J by 9 bases, with 10 bases between them. The CDR3 bases are TGTGCCAGCAAAGTCGGTGGTGAGCAGTTCTTC. It codes for CASKVGGEQFF.

This clonotype has only a few counts. This chain connects TRBV28 to TRBJ1-5; perhaps TRBD1 as D (6 bases). This CDR3 spans 14 amino acids. Trimming removed 3 bases at V and 6 bases at J, with 12 bases between. Germline V CDR1 and CDR2: MDHEN, SYDVKM. CDR3 bases: TGTGCCAGCAGTTTGGAGAGGGGGGTTCAGCCCCAGCATTTT. Protein sequence: CASSLERGVQPQHF.

This clonotype was counted a few times. The rearrangement uses TRBV11-2 and TRBJ2-2; either TRBD1 or TRBD2 may fit D (5 bases each). Germline V lookup: CDR1 SGHAT, CDR2 FQNNGV. There are 16 residues in the CDR3. Deletions cut 0 bases from V and 2 bases from J, with 10 bases between. The CDR3 reads CASSLDTGPNTGELFF. CDR3 nucleotides: TGTGCCAGCAGCTTAGACACGGGGCCCAACACCGGGGAGCTGTTTTTT.

The sample holds many counts of this clonotype. The chain has TRBV10-3 and TRBJ2-2; 8 bases map to TRBD1. The CDR3 sequence is 17 residues long. V shed 5 bases and J 6 bases; nucleotides not matched to a gene: 14. Germline CDR1 reads ENHRY; CDR2 reads SYGVKD. The CDR3 reads CAISQESGTGAPGELFF. For the CDR3, the DNA is TGTGCCATCAGTCAAGAATCCGGGACAGGTGCCCCCGGGGAGCTGTTTTTT.

In this sample, this clonotype turned up many times. This sequence joins TRBV6-1 and TRBJ2-3; 10 bases are shared with TRBD2. This CDR3 is 14 amino acids long. With 7 bases clipped from V and 7 bases from J, the junction kept 8 bases outside the gene matches. The V gene's germline CDR1 is MNHNS and CDR2 SASEGT. The chain's CDR3 is CASKGLAGEHTQYF. The CDR3, as DNA: TGTGCCAGCAAAGGCCTAGCGGGGGAGCATACGCAGTATTTT.

The chain recombines TRBV19 with TRBJ1-1; D is undetermined. The CDR3 is 12 amino acids. Germline V gene sequence: CDR1 LNHDA, CDR2 SQIVND (reference sequence). V lost 8 bases and J 1 base, leaving 8 bases between the germline ends. DNA for the CDR3: TGTGCCAGTGACGGAGGGAACACTGAAGCTTTCTTT. Its translation: CASDGGNTEAFF.

This clonotype was counted between two and nine times. The rearrangement joins TRBV6-5 to TRBJ1-1, with D possibly matching TRBD1 (6 bases). Trimming took off 4 bases at V and 0 bases at J, with 15 bases between the two ends. Germline loops: CDR1 MNHEY, CDR2 SVGAGI. The CDR3 runs to 16 residues. The CDR3 sequence: CASSSTWTAMNTEAFF. The CDR3, as DNA: TGTGCCAGCAGTTCCACCTGGACAGCTATGAACACTGAAGCTTTCTTT.

A few counts support this clonotype. V and J are TRBV27 and TRBJ1-2; 10 bases match TRBD1. CDR3 length: 17 residues. The germline gives CDR1 MNHEY, CDR2 SMNVEV (reference sequence). The trim removed 1 base at V and 5 bases at J, leaving 10 bases unmatched. The CDR3, as DNA: TGTGCCAGCAGTTTATACGCCGGCGGGGACAGGGGTTATGGCTACACCTTC. It translates to CASSLYAGGDRGYGYTF.

This clonotype was detected many times. The chain employs TRBV29-1 and TRBJ2-1; TRBD2 matches at 8 bases. The germline V gene encodes CDR1 SQVTM and CDR2 ANQGSEA. The CDR3 extends over 14 amino acids. V lost 0 bases, J lost 5 bases, and 3 bases stayed unmatched. The CDR3 nucleotides read TGCAGCGTTGAAGAGGATAGCGGGGACAATGAGCAGTTCTTC. This codes for CSVEEDSGDNEQFF.

This clonotype was seen many times. The rearrangement links TRBV5-1 to TRBJ2-1, with 9 bases fitting TRBD1. The trim removed 4 bases at V and 9 bases at J, leaving 14 bases unmatched. Germline CDR1 reads SGHRS; CDR2 reads YFSETQ. The CDR3 is 16 residues long. DNA of the CDR3: TGCGCCAGCAGCCCGGGACAGGGTCTCGGTTTAGGTGAGCAGTTCTTC. It translates to CASSPGQGLGLGEQFF.

The chain employs TRBV12-3 or TRBV12-4 and TRBJ1-2, with D unclear. CDR3 length: 13 residues. The V and J ends lost 11 bases and 0 bases respectively, with 13 bases between them. The CDR3 DNA follows: TGTGCCTGCCGGCTGTCTTCTAACTATGGCTACACCTTC. This codes for CACRLSSNYGYTF.

This clonotype came up many times. The V gene is TRBV20-1, the J gene TRBJ2-7; TRBD1 is a possible D gene (6 bases). The V gene lost 6 bases and the J gene lost 0 bases, with 15 bases spanning the gap. The CDR3 spans 14 residues. CDR1 is DFQATT, CDR2 SNEGSKA, per germline (reference sequence). The CDR3 is CSAYLQGSSYEQYF. For the CDR3, the DNA is TGCAGTGCCTATCTCCAGGGGAGCTCCTACGAGCAGTACTTC.

At least ten counts were recorded for this clonotype. The J gene is TRBJ1-1, the V gene TRBV4-1; D ambiguous. CDR1 is MGHRA and CDR2 is YSYEKL in the germline V gene. CDR3 length equals 14 residues. The germline V and J ends were trimmed by 4 bases and 1 base, with 10 bases remaining between them. The CDR3 DNA reads as TGCGCCAGCAGCCTAGGACCGAAGAACACTGAAGCTTTCTTT. This translates into CASSLGPKNTEAFF.

In its sample, this clonotype was seen many times. The rearrangement joins TRBV4-3 to TRBJ1-5; D not resolved. This CDR3 spans 17 amino acids. The V gene's germline CDR1 is LGHNA and CDR2 YSLEER. V lost 1 base, J lost 0 bases, and 13 bases lay in between. CDR3 residues: CASSQGTDHYSNQPQHF. The CDR3 region has the DNA TGCGCCAGCAGCCAAGGAACAGACCACTATAGCAATCAGCCCCAGCATTTT.

This clonotype was observed at least ten times. J is TRBJ2-7 and V is TRBV4-3; TRBD2 matches at 13 bases. This CDR3 is built from 18 residues. The J segment lost 0 bases and the V segment lost 4 bases, leaving 9 bases of the junction unmatched. In germline, CDR1 is LGHNA, CDR2 YSLEER. CDR3: CASSPSGLAGAFSYEQYF. The CDR3 DNA reads TGCGCCAGCAGCCCTTCTGGACTAGCGGGGGCCTTCTCCTACGAGCAGTACTTC.

This clonotype was seen many times. This chain connects TRBV12-3 or TRBV12-4 to TRBJ2-2; D could derive from TRBD1 or TRBD2 (6 bases each). The CDR3 has 15 amino acids. The V end was cut by 7 bases, the J end by 3 bases, with 15 bases between. The chain's CDR3 is CASIPGGYDTGELFF. DNA of the CDR3: TGTGCCAGCATCCCCGGGGGCTACGACACCGGGGAGCTGTTTTTT.